These 32 T cell receptor beta chains originate from one sample sequenced in a study of blood T cell repertoires in COVID-19. Measured with immunoSEQ multiplex PCR; TCRdb has only the in-frame clones, and not every one. The sample consists of about 140,000 clones, 82% of them appearing once. Sequenced sample: peripheral blood. The receptors originated from an elderly woman with acute or convalescent COVID-19.

The chain is built from TRBV27 and TRBJ2-3, with TRBD2 identical over 9 bases. This CDR3 has 14 residues. V shed 5 bases, J shed 1 base, and the junction held 1 base outside the gene matches. Germline CDR1 MNHEY, CDR2 SMNVEV (reference sequence). This CDR3 is CASSEREGTDTQYF. CDR3 in DNA: TGTGCCAGCAGTGAGCGGGAGGGCACAGATACGCAGTATTTT.

The genes are TRBV7-3 and TRBJ1-2; D may be TRBD1 (6 bases). The CDR3 sequence is 14 residues long. The V gene's germline CDR1 is SGHTA and CDR2 FQGTGA. Trimming removed 5 bases from V and 7 bases from J, with 17 bases in between. The CDR3 here is CASSPDGSGVGYTF. CDR3 nucleotide sequence: TGTGCCAGCAGCCCGGACGGGTCAGGGGTTGGCTACACCTTC.

This chain uses TRBV24-1 with TRBJ1-2; tentative D call: TRBD1 (5 bases). CDR3 size: 12 residues. V lost 3 bases and J 8 bases, leaving 9 bases between the germline ends. Germline CDR1 and CDR2: KGHDR and SFDVKD. The CDR3 DNA is TGTGCCACCAGTGATGGGGGGGTCGGCTACACCTTC. Amino acid sequence: CATSDGGVGYTF.

V usage is TRBV9 and J usage is TRBJ1-1; D call uncertain. Germline loops: CDR1 SGDLS, CDR2 YYNGEE. V shed 0 bases and J shed 2 bases, with 8 bases lying between them. The CDR3 has 14 amino acids. The CDR3 DNA sequence: TGTGCCAGCAGCGTAGAAAGTAGAAACACTGAAGCTTTCTTT. Protein sequence: CASSVESRNTEAFF.

The chain couples TRBV7-6 to TRBJ2-3, with TRBD2 identical over 7 bases. V was clipped by 5 bases and J by 1 base; unmatched bases: 6. This CDR3 spans 15 amino acids. Germline loops: CDR1 SGHVS, CDR2 FNYEAQ. The CDR3 reads CASSPREIGTDTQYF. CDR3 DNA: TGTGCCAGCAGCCCGCGGGAGATAGGCACAGATACGCAGTATTTT.

This chain uses TRBV12-5 with TRBJ2-5; D is ambiguous. Trimming cost V 2 bases and J 3 bases, with 4 bases left between them. Germline lookup yields CDR1 LGHNT and CDR2 FRNRAP. The CDR3 contains 12 residues. Here the CDR3 DNA reads TGTGCTAGTGGTTTGTCAGAAGAGACCCAGTACTTC. Encoded protein: CASGLSEETQYF.

There are a few counts of this clone. The V call is TRBV2, the J call TRBJ2-1; 12 nucleotides align to TRBD2. The V gene's germline CDR1 is SNHLY and CDR2 FYNNEI. The CDR3 extends over 17 amino acids. V trimming: 4 bases; J trimming: 2 bases; junction bases outside the gene matches: 6. The DNA of the CDR3 is TGTGCCAGCAGTGGAATACTAGCGGGAGGCGCCTACAATGAGCAGTTCTTC. It codes for CASSGILAGGAYNEQFF.

The chain couples TRBV6-5 to TRBJ2-1, with 11 bases identical to TRBD1. This CDR3 contains 14 residues. The germline gives CDR1 MNHEY, CDR2 SVGAGI. The V gene end was trimmed by 6 bases and the J gene end by 9 bases; junction bases not matched to a gene: 7. Here the CDR3 DNA reads TGTGCCAGCAGGATGGACAGGGGGCGTTCTGAGCAGTTCTTC. Encoded protein: CASRMDRGRSEQFF.

The chain uses TRBV2 and TRBJ2-1; D is perhaps TRBD1 (6 bases). CDR1 is SNHLY, CDR2 FYNNEI, per germline. V was clipped by 2 bases and J by 5 bases, with 28 bases between them. The CDR3 consists of 20 residues. The CDR3 sequence is CASSEPGTWNSKTGNNEQFF. The DNA for the CDR3 is TGTGCCAGCAGTGAACCGGGGACATGGAATTCAAAAACGGGAAACAATGAGCAGTTCTTC.

The V gene is TRBV18, the J gene TRBJ2-1; D is possibly TRBD2 (6 bases). V lost 3 bases, J lost 4 bases, and 25 bases lay in between. The CDR3 length is 19 residues. Germline lookup yields CDR1 KGHSH and CDR2 LQKENI. Here the CDR3 reads CASSPERLEQVEKYNEQFF. DNA of the CDR3: TGTGCCAGCTCACCCGAACGACTAGAGCAAGTAGAAAAATACAATGAGCAGTTCTTC.

The chain combines TRBV27 with TRBJ2-5; D gene unclear. Trimming stripped 3 bases from V and 4 bases from J, with 12 bases between. The CDR3 spans 14 residues. The germline V gene encodes CDR1 MNHEY and CDR2 SMNVEV (reference sequence). In nucleotides, the CDR3 is TGTGCCAGCAGTTTGTTGGCCGGGTCAGAGACCCAGTACTTC. Translated, it gives CASSLLAGSETQYF.

This sequence joins TRBV11-2 and TRBJ1-1; no clear D gene. CDR1 and CDR2 from the germline V gene are SGHAT and FQNNGV. The CDR3 is 17 amino acids. With 1 base removed from V and 1 base from J, the gap between germline ends came to 16 bases. CDR3 sequence: CASSLGRAIQTNTEAFF. In DNA, the CDR3 is TGTGCCAGCAGCTTAGGGCGGGCAATACAAACGAACACTGAAGCTTTCTTT.

This clone was seen a few times. This chain uses TRBV19 with TRBJ1-1; 8 bases fit TRBD1. This CDR3 has 15 residues. Germline V gene sequence: CDR1 LNHDA, CDR2 SQIVND (reference sequence). J was trimmed by 4 bases and V by 9 bases; bases with no gene match: 13. CDR3 residues: CASGGYKTGGTEAFF. CDR3 nucleotides: TGTGCCAGCGGGGGGTACAAAACAGGGGGCACTGAAGCTTTCTTT.

The chain uses TRBV20-1 and TRBJ2-7, with D perhaps TRBD2 (6 bases). Germline lookup yields CDR1 DFQATT and CDR2 SNEGSKA (reference sequence). The V and J ends lost 2 bases and 9 bases respectively, with 11 bases between them. This CDR3 is 11 amino acids long. CDR3 DNA sequence: TGCAGTGCTAGATCGGGGGACTGGCAGTACTTC. Translated: CSARSGDWQYF.

This chain links TRBV19 with TRBJ2-7; D may be TRBD2 (5 bases). Germline V gene lookup returns CDR1 LNHDA and CDR2 SQIVND (reference sequence). V lost 5 bases to trimming and J lost 6 bases, with 17 bases between them. This CDR3 comprises 14 residues. The CDR3 reads CASSSGMGPSEQYF. As DNA, the CDR3 is TGTGCCAGTAGTTCCGGGATGGGCCCTTCCGAGCAGTACTTC.

This sequence joins TRBV5-1 and TRBJ1-6, with TRBD1 as a possible D gene (6 bases). V was shortened by 4 bases and J by 5 bases, with 13 bases between the two germline ends. The CDR3 is 15 amino acids. Germline CDR1 SGHRS, CDR2 YFSETQ. This chain's CDR3 is CASSLNYRDNSPLHF. CDR3 DNA sequence: TGCGCCAGCAGCCTAAACTACAGGGATAATTCACCCCTCCACTTT.

The genes are TRBV4-2 and TRBJ2-2, with TRBD2 matching 10 bases. Germline V CDR1 and CDR2: LGHNA, YNFKEQ. This CDR3 contains 16 residues. The V gene end was trimmed by 1 base and the J gene end by 3 bases; junction bases not matched to a gene: 2. The CDR3 DNA sequence: TGTGCCAGCAGCCAAGTCCTAGCGGGAGACACCGGGGAGCTGTTTTTT. It encodes CASSQVLAGDTGELFF.

This chain uses TRBV3-1 (or the pseudogene TRBV3-2) with TRBJ1-5, with D uncertain. Germline CDR1 is LGHDT and CDR2 is YNNKEL (reference sequence). The CDR3 consists of 14 residues. V lost 1 base, J lost 9 bases, and 13 bases lay in between. The CDR3 nucleotides read TGTGCCAGCAGCCAAGGGAGGGTTGAAGGGCCCCAGCATTTT. This translates into CASSQGRVEGPQHF.

The chain employs TRBV24-1 and TRBJ1-1, with 9 nucleotides matching TRBD1. The CDR3 runs 13 residues. With V trimmed by 4 bases and J by 9 bases, 5 bases remained unmatched. Germline V lookup: CDR1 KGHDR, CDR2 SFDVKD. CDR3 in DNA: TGTGCCACCAGTGAACAGGGACAGGGTAAAGCTTTCTTT. This gives the protein CATSEQGQGKAFF.

This chain uses TRBV28 with TRBJ1-5; possibly TRBD1 for D (5 bases). The V and J ends lost 8 bases and 7 bases respectively, with 15 bases between them. The CDR3 runs to 13 residues. CDR1 MDHEN and CDR2 SYDVKM come from the germline V gene. The CDR3 DNA reads as TGTGCCAGCGGGGGGAGTGGGTACCAGCCCCAGCATTTT. Protein: CASGGSGYQPQHF.

This clone was detected a few times. The J gene is TRBJ1-1, the V gene TRBV7-3; D is unresolved. The length of the CDR3 is 12 residues. Germline CDR1 and CDR2: SGHTA and FQGTGA. Trimming left V 4 bases short and J 1 base short, with 4 bases between. This chain's CDR3 is CASSSSNTEAFF. The CDR3, as DNA: TGTGCCAGCAGCTCCTCGAACACTGAAGCTTTCTTT.

This chain joins TRBV5-1 and TRBJ2-7; TRBD1 might be the D (5 bases). This CDR3 region has 16 residues. V dropped 4 bases and J dropped 5 bases, with 22 bases sitting between them. The germline CDR1 and CDR2 sequences are SGHRS and YFSETQ. CDR3 in amino acids: CASSPLQGALGNEQYF. The CDR3 bases are TGCGCCAGCAGCCCGCTTCAGGGCGCTCTAGGGAACGAGCAGTACTTC.

The chain uses TRBV6-5 and TRBJ2-7; 7 bases fit TRBD2. The germline CDR1 and CDR2 sequences are MNHEY and SVGAGI. The CDR3 sequence is 13 residues long. Trimming cost V 11 bases and J 4 bases; bases outside gene matches: 11. CDR3 nucleotide sequence: TGTGCCGCCCCCCCCAGCGGGGAGTACGAGCAGTACTTC. It translates to CAAPPSGEYEQYF.

This clone was seen more than once but under ten times. The chain employs TRBV19 and TRBJ2-5; D remains ambiguous. CDR3 length: 14 residues. From germline, CDR1 is LNHDA and CDR2 SQIVND (reference sequence). V lost 2 bases and J lost 4, with 11 bases in between. The CDR3 is CASSISSTRETQYF. CDR3 sequence (DNA): TGTGCCAGTAGTATATCAAGCACCCGAGAGACCCAGTACTTC.

The chain couples TRBV10-3 to TRBJ1-3; the D is unclear. Trimming stripped 0 bases from V and 5 bases from J, with 8 bases between. The germline gives CDR1 ENHRY, CDR2 SYGVKD. The CDR3 consists of 14 residues. This chain's CDR3 is CAISESRHRNTIYF. The CDR3, as DNA: TGTGCCATCAGTGAGTCCCGACACAGAAACACCATATATTTT.

Here the CDR3 reads CASSLSTEQYF. CDR3 nucleotide sequence: TGTGCCAGCAGCTTAAGTACAGAGCAGTACTTC. The V gene is TRBV5-8, the J gene TRBJ2-7; D not resolved. CDR1 is SGHTS, CDR2 YDEGEE, per germline. The V and J ends lost 2 bases and 7 bases respectively, with 7 bases between them. The CDR3 sequence is 11 residues long. Based on the CDR3 plus reference TRBV5-8 and TRBJ2-7, the full variable domain is EAGVTQSPTHLIKTRGQQATLRCSPISGHTSVYWYQQALGLGLQFLLWYDEGEERNRGNFPPRFSGRQFPNYSSELNVNALELEDSALYLCASSLSTEQYFGPGTRLTVT.

This chain connects TRBV11-1 to TRBJ1-2; D unresolved. V was cut by 0 bases and J by 6 bases, with 8 bases left in between. CDR1 is SGHAT and CDR2 is FQDESV in the germline V gene (reference sequence). The CDR3 runs 13 residues. CDR3 protein: CASSLARQDGYTF. In nucleotides, the CDR3 is TGTGCCAGCAGCTTAGCTCGGCAGGATGGCTACACCTTC.

The chain couples TRBV12-3 or TRBV12-4 to TRBJ1-5; D gene unclear. The CDR3 has 12 amino acids. Trimming took off 3 bases at V and 4 bases at J, with 4 bases between the two ends. The CDR3 is CASSFLNQPQHF. CDR3 bases: TGTGCCAGCAGTTTCTTAAATCAGCCCCAGCATTTT.

This sequence joins TRBV5-6 and TRBJ1-2; 10 bases map to TRBD1. This CDR3 contains 14 residues. CDR1 and CDR2 from the germline V gene are SGHDT and YYEEEE. V gave up 3 bases and J gave up 1 base; unmatched junction bases: 0. CDR3 protein: CASSWDRGNYGYTF. The CDR3 bases are TGTGCCAGCAGCTGGGACAGGGGTAACTATGGCTACACCTTC.

The chain couples TRBV5-1 to TRBJ1-4; tentative D call: TRBD1 (5 bases). V lost 4 bases and J 4 bases, leaving 17 bases between the germline ends. Germline values: CDR1 SGHRS, CDR2 YFSETQ. CDR3 length: 16 amino acids. CDR3 in amino acids: CASSHGGGRLNEKLFF. In nucleotides, the CDR3 is TGCGCCAGCAGCCACGGGGGAGGACGCCTTAATGAAAAACTGTTTTTT.

This chain uses TRBV2 with TRBJ1-6; a possible D gene is TRBD1 (6 bases). Germline CDR1 is SNHLY and CDR2 is FYNNEI. The CDR3 is made up of 15 amino acids. Between the trimmed V and J ends, which lost 6 bases and 0 bases, there was a span of 9 bases. The DNA for the CDR3 is TGTGCCAGCAGACCGACAGGCTCCTATAATTCACCCCTCCACTTT. This translates into CASRPTGSYNSPLHF.

This chain joins TRBV6-1 and TRBJ1-6; D perhaps matches TRBD1 (6 bases). V lost 2 bases to trimming and J lost 6 bases, with 11 bases between them. Germline CDR1 is MNHNS and CDR2 is SASEGT. The CDR3 spans 15 residues. DNA for the CDR3: TGTGCCAGCAGTGAACTCCCACAGGGTAATTCACCCCTCCACTTT. Its protein product is CASSELPQGNSPLHF.